This TCR beta chain is from a study of cytomegalovirus exposure and HLA in healthy donors. Study details: The platform used for the approximately 130 validation repertoires matched that of the approximately 620 first-cohort repertoires, a later analysis reported.

There are 16 residues in the CDR3. Germline lookup yields CDR1 SEHNR and CDR2 FQNEAQ (reference sequence). The V end lost 5 bases, the J end lost 3 bases, and 20 bases lay between the germline ends. Study-wide results and caveats: The classifier was said to identify cytomegalovirus status with high specificity and sensitivity. In a later analysis, first-cohort TCR clusters were found to tend to co-occur in the 120 or so validation repertoires. Some TCR beta chains (roughly 160 of them) were listed as cytomegalovirus-associated.

The method was immunoSEQ multiplex PCR; TCRdb's version includes in-frame clones alone and lacks a portion of them. The table has about 130,000 clones, roughly 86% seen once. Note on this clone: The antigen is undetermined.

The chain has TRBV7-9 and TRBJ2-7; D not resolved. Sequencing used PBMCs. This TCR came from a man in his thirties or forties in good health and CMV-seronegative. CDR3: CASSNVVAVKIYEQYF. CDR3 coding DNA: TGTGCCAGCAGCAACGTGGTAGCCGTGAAAATCTACGAGCAGTACTTC. Full variable domain (outside the CDR3, taken from reference TRBV7-9 and TRBJ2-7): DTGVSQNPRHKITKRGQNVTFRCDPISEHNRLYWYRQTLGQGPEFLTYFQNEAQLEKSRLLSDRFSAERPKGSFSTLEIQRTEQGDSAMYLCASSNVVAVKIYEQYFGPGTRLTVT.